This note documents a single T cell receptor beta chain sequence. Its antigen remains unknown. Treatment described: approximately nine-day PBMC culture with coronavirus spike peptide pools or control peptides (ViraFEST assay). Expansion of antigen-specific T cells with peptide pools by ViraFEST preceded sequencing of TCRs. Positive PCR tests came between March and December 2020, ahead of the US Alpha, Beta and Delta variants. This record comes from a study of vaccination and CD4 T cells after COVID-19. This CDR3 is built from 15 residues. V lost 3 bases and J lost 1, with 11 bases in between. The Oncomine TCR Beta short-read assay was applied to DNA of cultured CD4+ T cells. From cultured CD4+ T cells, genomic DNA was extracted. TCRdb used MiXCR to reprocess the PCR reads, holding one entry per CDR3 protein. The repertoire includes approximately 7,200 distinct CDR3 sequences, 61% of them detected once, and about a third sits in the top ten.

The sample comprised CD4+ T cells from blood, cultured in vitro. This chain joins TRBV23-1 and TRBJ2-3; D remains unclear. TRBV23-1 falls under the ORF class, with uncertain function. The sequence came from a human donor who had recovered from COVID-19. DNA of the CDR3: TGCGCCAGCAGTCATTCGACGGATTGCACAGATACGCAGTATTTT. The encoded protein is CASSHSTDCTDTQYF.